Each of the 25 T cell receptor beta chains below was sequenced from the same sample in a study of T cell repertoires in cytomegalovirus infection. TCRdb processed the reads anew with MiXCR; each CDR3 protein has one entry. The sample yields just under 550,000 distinct CDR3 sequences, 26% seen once. The sequenced material came from PBMCs. Every receptor here comes from a human donor in good health (CMV status not recorded). Some clones in this sample may be carry-over from other donors' samples.

This rearrangement joins TRBV15 to TRBJ1-1, with D unresolved. Trimming removed 5 bases at V and 3 bases at J, with 19 bases between. The CDR3 is made up of 16 amino acids. Germline V lookup: CDR1 LNHNV, CDR2 YYDKDF (reference sequence). The CDR3 region has the DNA TGTGCCACCAGCGTAAAAGGTGGCGGGGTGGACACTGAAGCTTTCTTT. Amino acid sequence: CATSVKGGGVDTEAFF.

The chain uses TRBV19 and TRBJ1-2; no clear D gene. The germline V and J ends were trimmed by 5 bases and 0 bases, with 10 bases remaining between them. Germline V gene sequence: CDR1 LNHDA, CDR2 SQIVND (reference sequence). The CDR3 runs 14 residues. Here the CDR3 reads CASSGGSANYGYTF. CDR3 DNA: TGTGCCAGTAGTGGAGGCTCAGCTAACTATGGCTACACCTTC.

This clonotype was seen a few times. V usage is TRBV28 and J usage is TRBJ1-2, with D perhaps TRBD1 (5 bases). The CDR3 length is 12 residues. CDR1 is MDHEN, CDR2 SYDVKM, per germline. Trimming left V 4 bases short and J 8 bases short, with 11 bases between. The CDR3 here is CASSSGSRGYTF. Written as DNA, the CDR3 is TGTGCCAGCAGTTCAGGGTCGCGCGGCTACACCTTC.

V gene TRBV4-1 combines with J gene TRBJ2-5, with D tentatively TRBD1 (6 bases). V was shortened by 1 base and J by 4 bases, with 16 bases between the two germline ends. The CDR3 contains 16 residues. From germline, CDR1 is MGHRA and CDR2 YSYEKL. CDR3 region: CASSQGPQGKVETQYF. The DNA for the CDR3 is TGCGCCAGCAGCCAAGGGCCACAGGGAAAAGTAGAGACCCAGTACTTC.

Only a few counts were recorded for this clonotype. The V call is TRBV11-2, the J call TRBJ1-2; no definite D call. This CDR3 is built from 15 residues. The germline V and J ends were trimmed by 4 bases and 6 bases, with 18 bases remaining between them. Germline values: CDR1 SGHAT, CDR2 FQNNGV. CDR3 loop: CASSSYLPPGDGYTF. The CDR3 coding sequence is TGTGCCAGCAGCTCGTACCTTCCCCCCGGGGATGGCTACACCTTC. The full variable domain, with the rest looked up from reference TRBV11-2 and TRBJ1-2, is EAGVAQSPRYKIIEKRQSVAFWCNPISGHATLYWYQQILGQGPKLLIQFQNNGVVDDSQLPKDRFSAERLKGVDSTLKIQPAKLEDSAVYLCASSSYLPPGDGYTFGSGTRLTVV.

This clonotype has more than one count but fewer than ten. V and J are TRBV6-8 and TRBJ2-2; D possibly corresponds to TRBD1 (5 bases). CDR1 MNHGY and CDR2 SAAAGT come from the germline V gene. The CDR3 runs 16 residues. V was clipped by 0 bases and J by 1 base, with 9 bases between them. The DNA of the CDR3 is TGTGCCAGCAGTTACTCCCCCGGACAGAACACCGGGGAGCTGTTTTTT. Encoded protein: CASSYSPGQNTGELFF.

The gene calls are TRBV4-3 and TRBJ2-3; TRBD2 aligns across 8 bases. V lost 1 base to trimming and J lost 3 bases; unmatched junction nucleotides: 6. CDR1 is LGHNA, CDR2 YSLEER, per germline. The CDR3 has 16 residues. The chain's CDR3 is CASSQGPLAGTDTQYF. The CDR3, as DNA: TGCGCCAGCAGCCAAGGACCCTTAGCGGGAACAGATACGCAGTATTTT.

This clonotype was recorded a few times. This chain links TRBV10-3 with TRBJ1-5, with TRBD1 matching 8 bases. Germline CDR1 is ENHRY and CDR2 is SYGVKD. The CDR3 is 15 amino acids. Trimming cost V 7 bases and J 4 bases; bases outside gene matches: 9. The CDR3 DNA reads TGTGCCATCAAGGCCGGGACAGGATTAAATCAGCCCCAGCATTTT. Translating gives CAIKAGTGLNQPQHF.

This clonotype was found many times. This chain joins TRBV7-2 and TRBJ1-6; possibly TRBD1 for D (6 bases). The germline V gene has CDR1 SGHTA and CDR2 FQGNSA. The length of the CDR3 is 16 residues. Trimming removed 4 bases at V and 10 bases at J, with 20 bases between. The DNA of the CDR3 is TGTGCCAGCAGCTCGGGGGTAGGACAAGGGGGGTCACCCCTCCACTTT. Amino acid sequence: CASSSGVGQGGSPLHF.

The chain recombines TRBV6-5 with TRBJ1-3, with 7 bases aligning to TRBD1. V lost 2 bases, J lost 4 bases, and 5 bases stayed unmatched. CDR3 size: 15 residues. Germline V CDR1 and CDR2: MNHEY, SVGAGI. The CDR3 DNA sequence: TGTGCCAGCAGTTACAGTCTGGGACAGGGAAACACCATATATTTT. Residues: CASSYSLGQGNTIYF.

The chain uses TRBV7-9 and TRBJ1-2; 7 bases agree with TRBD1. Germline V gives CDR1 SEHNR, CDR2 FQNEAQ (reference sequence). Unmatched junction bases numbered 11, after V lost 5 bases and J lost 2 bases. This CDR3 contains 16 residues. The CDR3 DNA reads TGTGCCAGCAGCCGACAGGACAGGCCGAGGAACTATGGCTACACCTTC. It yields the protein CASSRQDRPRNYGYTF.

This clonotype showed up many times. The CDR3 region has the DNA TGTGCCAGCAGTTCAAGTCCCGGGACTAGCCACGCCGCCGGGCAGTACTTC. It codes for CASSSSPGTSHAAGQYF. The rearrangement joins TRBV6-2 or TRBV6-3 to TRBJ2-7; 9 positions agree with TRBD2. Germline-derived CDR1 and CDR2 are MNHEY and SVGEGT. Unmatched junction bases numbered 19, after V lost 4 bases and J lost 9 bases. The CDR3 loop spans 17 amino acids.

CDR3 DNA sequence: TGTGCCAGCCGATGGGGGATGGGGGAAGACACTGAAGCTTTCTTT. Encoded protein: CASRWGMGEDTEAFF. The chain employs TRBV7-9 and TRBJ1-1, with D possibly being TRBD1 (5 bases). Germline CDR1 is SEHNR and CDR2 is FQNEAQ (reference sequence). The CDR3 loop spans 15 amino acids. Between the trimmed V and J ends, which lost 8 bases and 3 bases, there was a span of 19 bases.

The chain carries TRBV6-2 or TRBV6-3 and TRBJ2-3, with D perhaps matching TRBD2 (6 bases). The ends were cut back, 6 bases at V and 2 bases at J, with 15 bases in the middle. This CDR3 spans 15 amino acids. The germline gives CDR1 MNHEY, CDR2 SVGEGT. Here the CDR3 DNA reads TGTGCCAGCAGGCCGACTTGGGACTTCACAGATACGCAGTATTTT. This codes for CASRPTWDFTDTQYF.

There are many counts of this clonotype. In nucleotides, the CDR3 is TGTGCCAGCAGCCCGGGCGGGGCCGCTAATGAAAAACTGTTTTTT. It yields the protein CASSPGGAANEKLFF. The chain is built from TRBV7-2 and TRBJ1-4; TRBD1 might be the D (5 bases). The germline V gene encodes CDR1 SGHTA and CDR2 FQGNSA. This CDR3 is 15 amino acids long. V was pared by 5 bases and J by 3 bases, with 13 bases between.

The genes are TRBV7-2 and TRBJ2-7, with 9 bases aligning to TRBD1. The junction had 6 bases not matched to a gene; V was cut back by 1 base and J by 5 bases. The germline gives CDR1 SGHTA, CDR2 FQGNSA. The CDR3 has 15 amino acids. CDR3 sequence reads: CASSLGGQGTNEQYF. The CDR3 nucleotides read TGTGCCAGCAGCTTAGGAGGACAGGGGACGAACGAGCAGTACTTC. Drawing the rest from reference TRBV7-2 and TRBJ2-7, the complete variable domain is GAGVSQSPSNKVTEKGKDVELRCDPISGHTALYWYRQSLGQGLEFLIYFQGNSAPDKSGLPSDRFSAERTGGSVSTLTIQRTQQEDSAVYLCASSLGGQGTNEQYFGPGTRLTVT.

V and J are TRBV20-1 and TRBJ2-5, with D perhaps TRBD1 (6 bases). This CDR3 region has 15 residues. The germline gives CDR1 DFQATT, CDR2 SNEGSKA (reference sequence). V was pared by 3 bases and J by 2 bases, with 16 bases between. CDR3 nucleotide sequence: TGCAGTGCTAGCCAGTCGCTCGACAGGCAAGAGACCCAGTACTTC. It translates to CSASQSLDRQETQYF.

This clonotype was counted at least ten times. The chain employs TRBV6-2 or TRBV6-3 and TRBJ1-1; D is unclear. The CDR3 is 15 amino acids. CDR1 and CDR2 (germline): MNHEY, SVGEGT. The germline V and J ends were trimmed by 2 bases and 1 base, with 11 bases remaining between them. CDR3 sequence: CASSYDLEGNTEAFF. In DNA form, the CDR3 reads TGTGCCAGCAGTTACGATTTGGAGGGGAACACTGAAGCTTTCTTT.

The V and J genes are TRBV7-2 and TRBJ1-1; 7 nucleotides line up with TRBD1. The CDR3 is 15 residues long. The V gene's germline CDR1 is SGHTA and CDR2 FQGNSA. Losses at the gene ends were 3 bases for V and 0 bases for J; bases not matched to a gene: 4. CDR3 loop: CASSFSRGMNTEAFF. In DNA, the CDR3 is TGTGCCAGCAGCTTTAGCAGGGGGATGAACACTGAAGCTTTCTTT.

Only a few counts were recorded for this clonotype. DNA for the CDR3: TGCGCCAGCAGCCCGGGGGTATCGGTTCAGCCCCAGCATTTT. Its protein product is CASSPGVSVQPQHF. This chain joins TRBV4-1 and TRBJ1-5; a weak D match, TRBD1 (5 bases). Trimming removed 4 bases from V and 6 bases from J, with 13 bases in between. The CDR3 totals 14 residues. Per germline, CDR1 MGHRA and CDR2 YSYEKL.

The rearrangement links TRBV5-6 to TRBJ1-4; D is possibly TRBD1 (5 bases). V was cut by 0 bases and J by 4 bases, with 10 bases left in between. The CDR3 covers 15 residues. Germline V gene lookup returns CDR1 SGHDT and CDR2 YYEEEE. CDR3 sequence (DNA): TGTGCCAGCAGCTTGGTGGCAGGGAGTAATGAAAAACTGTTTTTT. Translating it yields CASSLVAGSNEKLFF.

This sequence joins TRBV7-4 and TRBJ2-1; 10 nucleotides align to TRBD1. Germline CDR1 is SGHVT and CDR2 is SQSDAQ. V trimming: 5 bases; J trimming: 5 bases; junction bases outside the gene matches: 9. This CDR3 is 16 amino acids long. CDR3 protein: CASSPEGQGVHNEQFF. CDR3 DNA sequence: TGTGCCAGCAGCCCGGAAGGACAGGGGGTTCACAATGAGCAGTTCTTC.

This clonotype was seen a few times. The chain carries TRBV5-1 and TRBJ2-5, with 9 bases aligning to TRBD2. CDR1 and CDR2 from the germline V gene are SGHRS and YFSETQ. CDR3 length: 14 residues. Trimming at V came to 3 bases and at J to 7 bases, leaving 7 bases not matched to a gene. The CDR3 loop is CASSSPGTSSTQYF. CDR3 sequence (DNA): TGCGCCAGCAGCTCACCTGGGACTAGCTCGACCCAGTACTTC.

This clonotype was counted at least ten times. The rearrangement uses TRBV7-9 and TRBJ1-2; D possibly corresponds to TRBD1 (6 bases). The V end was cut by 1 base, the J end by 1 base, with 10 bases between. CDR3 length equals 15 residues. Germline V gene lookup returns CDR1 SEHNR and CDR2 FQNEAQ (reference sequence). The CDR3 loop reads CASSLGTAINYGYTF. CDR3 DNA sequence: TGTGCCAGCAGCTTAGGGACAGCAATTAACTATGGCTACACCTTC.

This chain joins TRBV7-2 and TRBJ1-6; 7 positions match TRBD1. This CDR3 region has 14 residues. CDR1 is SGHTA and CDR2 is FQGNSA in the germline V gene. The junction had 6 bases not matched to a gene; V was cut back by 3 bases and J by 10 bases. CDR3 coding DNA: TGTGCCAGCAGCTTGGGACAGTCTGGGTCACCCCTCCACTTT. This codes for CASSLGQSGSPLHF. The complete variable domain, with remaining parts taken from reference TRBV7-2 and TRBJ1-6, reads GAGVSQSPSNKVTEKGKDVELRCDPISGHTALYWYRQSLGQGLEFLIYFQGNSAPDKSGLPSDRFSAERTGGSVSTLTIQRTQQEDSAVYLCASSLGQSGSPLHFGNGTRLTVT.